These 20 T cell receptor beta chains were all obtained from the same sample, sequenced in a study of T cells in narcolepsy. This table comes from immunoSEQ multiplex PCR, and its TCRdb copy is limited to in-frame clones, with some not included. Of around 27,000 clones listed, around 83% are singletons. The sequenced material came from CD45RA- memory CD4+ T cells from PBMCs. The receptors derive from a human donor with narcolepsy.

This clone is a singleton in its sample. This sequence joins TRBV5-4 and TRBJ1-1; D is uncertain. V lost 3 bases and J 2 bases, leaving 11 bases between the germline ends. The germline CDR1 and CDR2 sequences are SGHNT and YYREEE (reference sequence). The CDR3 runs 14 residues. CDR3 nucleotides: TGTGCCAGCAGCTCATTTGCGGTTAACACTGAAGCTTTCTTT. Encoded protein: CASSSFAVNTEAFF.

The J gene is TRBJ2-1, the V gene TRBV28; no clear D. Germline CDR1 reads MDHEN; CDR2 reads SYDVKM. This CDR3 spans 13 amino acids. Trimming left V 8 bases short and J 3 bases short, with 11 bases between. The CDR3 nucleotides read TGTGCCAGCCGACAAATGGGCTACAATGAGCAGTTCTTC. Translation gives CASRQMGYNEQFF. The variable domain in full, with the rest retrieved from reference TRBV28 and TRBJ2-1, is DVKVTQSSRYLVKRTGEKVFLECVQDMDHENMFWYRQDPGLGLRLIYFSYDVKMKEKGDIPEGYSVSREKKERFSLILESASTNQTSMYLCASRQMGYNEQFFGPGTRLTVL.

This chain connects TRBV5-1 to TRBJ1-5, with D unresolved. The CDR3 consists of 13 residues. Germline-derived CDR1 and CDR2 are SGHRS and YFSETQ. The V gene lost 4 bases and the J gene lost 6 bases, with 11 bases spanning the gap. The CDR3 DNA reads as TGCGCCAGCAGCGTAGGAGGTGGTCAGCCCCAGCATTTT. This encodes CASSVGGGQPQHF.

This clone was counted a single time. The chain carries TRBV5-1 and TRBJ2-5; no clear D gene. Trimming pared 0 bases from V and 7 bases from J, leaving 10 bases between. This CDR3 spans 13 amino acids. The germline CDR1 and CDR2 sequences are SGHRS and YFSETQ. This CDR3 is CASSLVPQATQYF. The CDR3 bases are TGCGCCAGCAGCTTGGTACCCCAGGCGACCCAGTACTTC.

The gene calls are TRBV7-2 and TRBJ2-7; 8 positions agree with TRBD1. The V gene's germline CDR1 is SGHTA and CDR2 FQGNSA. Germline trimming cut 7 bases from V and 6 bases from J; bases unmatched to any gene: 11. The CDR3 is made up of 14 amino acids. Written as DNA, the CDR3 is TGTGCCAGCATCCCAGGACAGGGCCTAGGCGAGCAGTACTTC. Encoded protein: CASIPGQGLGEQYF.

The CDR3 protein is CASSLSGGAEQYF. CDR3 sequence (DNA): TGTGCCAGCTCACTTAGCGGGGGGGCCGAGCAGTACTTC. This chain links TRBV18 with TRBJ2-7; 11 bases map to TRBD2. CDR3 length: 13 amino acids. Germline V gene lookup returns CDR1 KGHSH and CDR2 LQKENI. The trim removed 4 bases at V and 6 bases at J, leaving 2 bases unmatched.

The rearrangement uses TRBV7-8 and TRBJ1-1; 9 bases line up with TRBD1. Germline V lookup: CDR1 SGHVS, CDR2 FQNEAQ. This CDR3 has 15 amino acids. The ends lost 1 base at V and 4 bases at J; junction bases unmatched: 4. CDR3 protein: CASSLGGQGGTEAFF. CDR3 DNA sequence: TGTGCCAGCAGCTTAGGGGGACAGGGCGGCACTGAAGCTTTCTTT.

The chain links TRBV7-9 to TRBJ1-4; TRBD1 is a possible D gene (6 bases). Between the trimmed V and J ends, which lost 1 base and 3 bases, there was a span of 18 bases. The CDR3 spans 18 residues. Per the germline V gene, CDR1 is SEHNR and CDR2 is FQNEAQ (reference sequence). CDR3 nucleotides: TGTGCCAGCAGCTTAGGACGCCCCGTGACAGGTCCTAATGAAAAACTGTTTTTT. It specifies CASSLGRPVTGPNEKLFF.

This chain joins TRBV6-1 and TRBJ1-5; no clear D gene. The CDR3 has 13 amino acids. V lost 0 bases and J lost 5, with 5 bases in between. The V gene's germline CDR1 is MNHNS and CDR2 SASEGT. The CDR3 DNA reads as TGTGCCAGCAGTGAAGCGTTTGATCAGCCCCAGCATTTT. Its translation: CASSEAFDQPQHF.

The chain employs TRBV7-9 and TRBJ2-6; 9 nucleotides line up with TRBD1. V shed 5 bases and J 0 bases; nucleotides not matched to a gene: 11. The germline V gene encodes CDR1 SEHNR and CDR2 FQNEAQ (reference sequence). This CDR3 has 19 amino acids. The CDR3 is CASSGPTGGRYSGANVLTF. DNA for the CDR3: TGTGCCAGCAGCGGTCCAACAGGGGGCCGCTACTCTGGGGCCAACGTCCTGACTTTC.

The rearrangement joins TRBV9 to TRBJ2-7; maybe TRBD2 (5 bases). Germline V CDR1 and CDR2: SGDLS, YYNGEE. The CDR3 contains 13 residues. V was shortened by 4 bases and J by 5 bases, with 13 bases between the two germline ends. As DNA, the CDR3 is TGTGCCAGCAGCCCCGGGGAGCTCCACGAGCAGTACTTC. As protein: CASSPGELHEQYF. The variable domain in full, with the rest retrieved from reference TRBV9 and TRBJ2-7, is DSGVTQTPKHLITATGQRVTLRCSPRSGDLSVYWYQQSLDQGLQFLIQYYNGEERAKGNILERFSAQQFPDLHSELNLSSLELGDSALYFCASSPGELHEQYFGPGTRLTVT.

Of note for this clone: In this CDR3 the conserved last residue, phenylalanine or tryptophan, is missing, so a read error is likely. The rearrangement joins TRBV28 to TRBJ2-7; D uncertain. V was clipped by 5 bases and J by 2 bases, with 19 bases between them. The CDR3 consists of 16 residues. The germline V gene encodes CDR1 MDHEN and CDR2 SYDVKM. The chain's CDR3 is CASSQSRPYSAYEQYL. CDR3 DNA: TGTGCCAGCAGTCAGTCCCGACCTTACAGCGCCTACGAGCAGTACCTC.

This clone has just one count. The chain joins TRBV5-1 to TRBJ2-7; D is ambiguous. V was cut by 2 bases and J by 2 bases, with 17 bases left in between. The CDR3 covers 16 residues. The germline gives CDR1 SGHRS, CDR2 YFSETQ. The CDR3 nucleotides are TGCGCCAGCAGCTTAGCTCTAGGGCGGAAACCCTACGAGCAGTACTTC. Translation: CASSLALGRKPYEQYF.

The chain couples TRBV15 to TRBJ1-5; TRBD1 aligns across 8 bases. From germline, CDR1 is LNHNV and CDR2 YYDKDF (reference sequence). This CDR3 contains 15 residues. The V and J ends lost 3 bases and 6 bases, in that order; junction bases with no gene match: 7. CDR3 sequence reads: CATSRDRVPGQPQHF. The CDR3 DNA reads as TGTGCCACCAGCAGGGACAGGGTGCCGGGTCAGCCCCAGCATTTT.

The chain employs TRBV10-1 and TRBJ1-1, with 7 bases that match TRBD1. Trimming removed 2 bases from V and 3 bases from J; junction bases left unmatched: 15. The CDR3 contains 18 residues. From germline, CDR1 is WNHNN and CDR2 SYGVQD (reference sequence). The CDR3: CASSEHGDSRLEDTEAFF. The CDR3 DNA reads TGCGCCAGCAGTGAGCACGGGGACAGCCGCCTCGAGGACACTGAAGCTTTCTTT.

CDR3 region: CASSTTGTGGATNEKLFF. CDR3 DNA sequence: TGCGCCAGCAGCACCACCGGGACAGGGGGAGCAACTAATGAAAAACTGTTTTTT. The V gene is TRBV5-1, the J gene TRBJ1-4; TRBD1 matches 11 bases. The CDR3 contains 18 residues. J gave up 0 bases and V 4 bases, and 8 bases lay outside the gene matches. Germline V gives CDR1 SGHRS, CDR2 YFSETQ.

This chain links TRBV14 with TRBJ2-2; no clear D gene. Between the trimmed V and J ends, which lost 4 bases and 7 bases, there was a span of 4 bases. Germline V CDR1 and CDR2: SGHDN, FVKESK. The CDR3 is 11 residues long. CDR3 in amino acids: CASSLNGELFF. CDR3 sequence (DNA): TGTGCCAGCAGCCTCAACGGGGAGCTGTTTTTT.

J is TRBJ2-2 and V is TRBV10-1; D remains unclear. With 6 bases removed from V and 7 bases from J, the gap between germline ends came to 12 bases. CDR1 WNHNN and CDR2 SYGVQD come from the germline V gene (reference sequence). This CDR3 comprises 13 residues. The CDR3 loop is CASRKGFGGELFF. The DNA for the CDR3 is TGCGCCAGCAGAAAGGGATTCGGCGGGGAGCTGTTTTTT.

The rearrangement joins TRBV28 to TRBJ1-5; D may be TRBD1 (6 bases). V gave up 7 bases and J gave up 0 bases, with 13 bases separating them. Germline V gene lookup returns CDR1 MDHEN and CDR2 SYDVKM. The CDR3 runs to 15 residues. The CDR3 protein is CASTLGQSSNQPQHF. CDR3 nucleotide sequence: TGTGCCAGCACATTAGGACAGAGTAGCAATCAGCCCCAGCATTTT.

The chain links TRBV19 to TRBJ1-5; no firm D call. CDR1 and CDR2 from the germline V gene are LNHDA and SQIVND (reference sequence). V gave up 3 bases and J gave up 3 bases, with 9 bases separating them. This CDR3 is built from 14 residues. This CDR3 reads CASSIAGNNQPQHF. The CDR3 nucleotides read TGTGCCAGTAGTATCGCGGGGAACAATCAGCCCCAGCATTTT. The variable domain in full, completed from reference TRBV19 and TRBJ1-5, reads DGGITQSPKYLFRKEGQNVTLSCEQNLNHDAMYWYRQDPGQGLRLIYYSQIVNDFQKGDIAEGYSVSREKKESFPLTVTSAQKNPTAFYLCASSIAGNNQPQHFGDGTRLSIL.